This TCR beta chain originates from a study of cytomegalovirus exposure and HLA in healthy donors. As regards this clone: Its antigen is as yet unknown.

Study-wide findings and caveats: In a later analysis, a missense DCLRE1C variant was linked to TCR beta V- and J-gene trimming. Rarity held for most TCR sequences, but there were some public TCRs that occurred in many donors.

The PCR used 60 Vbeta and 13 Jbeta primers. Here immunoSEQ multiplex PCR was the method, and the copy in TCRdb shows in-frame clones only, minus some. The repertoire has 150,000 to 200,000 clones, roughly 77% of them found once; the top ten carry roughly 3.2%. The CDR3 has 14 residues. Germline CDR1 and CDR2: KGHSH and LQKENI. Deletions cut 3 bases from V and 1 base from J, with 9 bases between. The receptor was isolated from a man between 40 and 49 years old in good health and CMV-seropositive. Sequenced sample: PBMCs. V gene TRBV18 combines with J gene TRBJ1-1; TRBD1 might be the D (6 bases). The CDR3 nucleotides are TGTGCCAGCTCACCTAGGACAGCGAACACTGAAGCTTTCTTT. Translated: CASSPRTANTEAFF.